This entry concerns a single TCR beta chain. These data are taken from a study of blood T cell repertoires in COVID-19. Assay used: immunoSEQ multiplex PCR; TCRdb lists only in-frame clones, some missing. The sample has 150,000 or so clones; around four fifths are singletons. Assignment of participants to cohorts was predicated upon participant-reported clinical history. Germline CDR1 SEHNR, CDR2 FQNEAQ (reference sequence). CDR3 length equals 12 residues. The ends were cut back, 5 bases at V and 10 bases at J, with 9 bases in the middle. This rearrangement joins TRBV7-9 to TRBJ1-6; no definite D call. The TCR originated in a woman aged 45-65 years who had recovered from COVID-19. The sample was PBMCs or T cells enriched from blood (not recorded which). In DNA, the CDR3 is TGTGCCAGCAGCCCCCCAGGCTCACCCCTCCACTTT. It is translated as CASSPPGSPLHF.